The 8 T cell receptor beta chains below were found in one sample sequenced in a study of T-cell reconstitution after alpha-beta-depleted transplantation in children. Preparation of the TCRbeta library involved a method that used unique molecular identifiers. TCRdb reprocessed the PCR reads via MiXCR and lists one record per CDR3 protein. In the table there are about 27,000 distinct CDR3 sequences, over 15% of which are singletons. This specimen consisted of PBMCs, mostly from graft donor cells, obtained 60 days after TCRalphabeta/CD19-depleted stem cell transplant. The receptors here all came from a male patient between 2 and 15 years old who had a stem cell transplant for acute lymphoblastic leukemia, so the T cells may come from the graft donor.

V is TRBV28 and J is TRBJ1-3; D remains ambiguous. CDR1 is MDHEN and CDR2 is SYDVKM in the germline V gene. Between the trimmed V and J ends, which lost 2 bases and 0 bases, there was a span of 14 bases. The CDR3 contains 17 residues. CDR3 sequence (DNA): TGTGCCAGCAGTTTACCCCACGGCACGGCCTCTGGAAACACCATATATTTT. It specifies CASSLPHGTASGNTIYF. Full variable domain (remainder filled in from reference TRBV28 and TRBJ1-3): DVKVTQSSRYLVKRTGEKVFLECVQDMDHENMFWYRQDPGLGLRLIYFSYDVKMKEKGDIPEGYSVSREKKERFSLILESASTNQTSMYLCASSLPHGTASGNTIYFGEGSWLTVV.

The chain couples TRBV9 to TRBJ2-7; 8 positions match TRBD1. Germline CDR1 is SGDLS and CDR2 is YYNGEE. After removal of 2 bases from V and 1 base from J, the junction contained 5 bases not matched to a gene. CDR3 size: 15 residues. The CDR3 region has the DNA TGTGCCAGCAGCGTGCGGACAGGGTTATCCTACGAGCAGTACTTC. This translates into CASSVRTGLSYEQYF.

The V call is TRBV15, the J call TRBJ2-7, with D possibly being TRBD1 (6 bases). The CDR3 is 15 residues long. The ends were cut back, 0 bases at V and 7 bases at J, with 16 bases in the middle. Germline values: CDR1 LNHNV, CDR2 YYDKDF (reference sequence). The CDR3 sequence is CATSRETAGVDEQYF. As DNA, the CDR3 is TGTGCCACCAGCAGAGAAACGGCAGGGGTTGATGAGCAGTACTTC.

This clonotype was counted at least ten times. V gene TRBV7-2 combines with J gene TRBJ2-3, with 7 bases aligning to TRBD2. The CDR3 runs to 18 residues. The J segment lost 1 base and the V segment lost 3 bases, leaving 13 bases of the junction unmatched. Germline assignment: CDR1 SGHTA and CDR2 FQGNSA. The CDR3 DNA sequence: TGTGCCAGCAGCTTTTGGATATCTAGCGGCAAACGCACAGATACGCAGTATTTT. It yields the protein CASSFWISSGKRTDTQYF.

This clonotype was seen at least ten times. This rearrangement joins TRBV24-1 to TRBJ2-1; D call uncertain. V was trimmed by 2 bases and J by 7 bases, leaving 14 bases between them. This CDR3 contains 15 residues. CDR1 is KGHDR, CDR2 SFDVKD, per germline. The CDR3 reads CATSDWASRQNEQFF. Written as DNA, the CDR3 is TGTGCCACCAGTGATTGGGCATCCCGGCAAAATGAGCAGTTCTTC.

This clonotype came up a few times. CDR3 loop: CASRNSGGPLKEQYF. CDR3 in DNA: TGTGCCAGCAGGAATAGCGGGGGGCCTTTGAAAGAGCAGTACTTC. The chain joins TRBV28 to TRBJ2-7; 10 bases map to TRBD2. Germline trimming cut 6 bases from V and 7 bases from J; bases unmatched to any gene: 12. The CDR3 sequence is 15 residues long. The germline gives CDR1 MDHEN, CDR2 SYDVKM.

This clonotype was detected only a few times. The chain has TRBV20-1 and TRBJ1-4, with D uncertain. Germline loops: CDR1 DFQATT, CDR2 SNEGSKA (reference sequence). There are 14 residues in the CDR3. V shed 1 base and J shed 8 bases, with 14 bases lying between them. CDR3: CSARVSFDGEKLFF. The CDR3 DNA is TGCAGTGCTAGAGTAAGCTTTGACGGCGAAAAACTGTTTTTT.

This clonotype was observed at least ten times. This sequence joins TRBV6-1 and TRBJ1-1; possibly TRBD1 for D (6 bases). Germline V gives CDR1 MNHNS, CDR2 SASEGT. Deletions cut 4 bases from V and 5 bases from J, with 14 bases between. The CDR3 runs to 14 residues. CDR3 amino acids: CASSANRDRTEAFF. The CDR3 region has the DNA TGTGCCAGCAGTGCAAACAGGGATAGAACTGAAGCTTTCTTT.